The next 28 T cell receptor beta chains were all read from a single sample in a study of shared clonotypes between healthy human individuals. Cells designated naive CD8 were CD45RO-negative and were positively selected for CCR7, with terminally differentiated effector memory CD45RA+ cells excluded. Assay used: immunoSEQ multiplex PCR; TCRdb lists only in-frame clones, some missing. The table has around 2,000,000 clones, more than 85% seen once. The specimen sequenced was naive CD8+ T cells from PBMCs. The source of these receptors is a man in his late teens or twenties in good health. Some clones in this sample may be carry-over from other donors' samples.

The V and J genes are TRBV9 and TRBJ2-7, with 11 bases matching TRBD2. CDR3 length equals 16 residues. With 4 bases clipped from V and 1 base from J, the junction kept 7 bases outside the gene matches. Germline lookup yields CDR1 SGDLS and CDR2 YYNGEE. The CDR3 nucleotides are TGTGCCAGCAGCACGAAAACTAGCGGGGGATCCTACGAGCAGTACTTC. Residues: CASSTKTSGGSYEQYF.

The rearrangement joins TRBV19 to TRBJ1-5; D is possibly TRBD1 (5 bases). Trimming removed 1 base from V and 7 bases from J, with 11 bases in between. Germline loops: CDR1 LNHDA, CDR2 SQIVND (reference sequence). The CDR3 has 14 amino acids. The CDR3 spells CASSIGQLSQPQHF. The CDR3 nucleotides are TGTGCCAGTAGTATAGGACAGCTCTCGCAGCCCCAGCATTTT.

The chain links TRBV27 to TRBJ2-7; D is possibly TRBD2 (6 bases). The germline CDR1 and CDR2 sequences are MNHEY and SMNVEV (reference sequence). There are 13 residues in the CDR3. The V end was cut by 6 bases, the J end by 4 bases, with 13 bases between. The CDR3 protein is CASRSGLLYEQYF. In nucleotides, the CDR3 is TGTGCCAGCAGGTCGGGACTCCTATACGAGCAGTACTTC.

The gene calls are TRBV10-3 and TRBJ2-7; D gene uncertain. Germline CDR1 is ENHRY and CDR2 is SYGVKD. Trimming took off 11 bases at V and 2 bases at J, with 16 bases between the two ends. There are 13 residues in the CDR3. The CDR3 coding sequence is TGTGCCTCCGACGACGGTAATACCTACGAGCAGTACTTC. It translates to CASDDGNTYEQYF.

The chain combines TRBV14 with TRBJ1-4; a weak D match, TRBD1 (5 bases). The germline CDR1 and CDR2 sequences are SGHDN and FVKESK. Trimming took 4 bases from V and 8 from J, leaving 17 bases between them. The CDR3 loop spans 15 amino acids. The CDR3 region has the DNA TGTGCCAGCAGCCGAGGATGGGAACGGGGGGAAAAACTGTTTTTT. Translated, it gives CASSRGWERGEKLFF.

The genes are TRBV5-6 and TRBJ2-1; D assignment may be TRBD1 or TRBD2 (5 bases each). From germline, CDR1 is SGHDT and CDR2 YYEEEE. The V and J ends lost 4 bases and 0 bases respectively, with 17 bases between them. This CDR3 is built from 17 residues. CDR3: CASSGSPGTFSYNEQFF. CDR3 bases: TGTGCCAGCAGCGGGAGCCCCGGGACCTTCTCCTACAATGAGCAGTTCTTC.

The rearrangement links TRBV7-2 to TRBJ2-1; no firm D call. The CDR3 has 16 residues. V lost 5 bases to trimming and J lost 0 bases, with 14 bases between them. The germline CDR1 and CDR2 sequences are SGHTA and FQGNSA. The CDR3 region is CASSPDALSSYNEQFF. DNA for the CDR3: TGTGCCAGCAGCCCTGATGCCCTGAGCTCCTACAATGAGCAGTTCTTC.

Turning to this clone: This specimen includes other DNA sequences encoding the same CDR3. This chain links TRBV27 with TRBJ2-1; 13 nucleotides agree with TRBD2. The CDR3 covers 15 residues. Germline trimming cut 6 bases from V and 8 bases from J; bases unmatched to any gene: 7. Germline CDR1 MNHEY, CDR2 SMNVEV (reference sequence). This chain's CDR3 is CASSPRTSGSDEQFF. In DNA, the CDR3 is TGTGCCAGCAGCCCCAGGACTAGCGGGAGTGATGAGCAGTTCTTC.

J is TRBJ1-1 and V is TRBV30, with TRBD1 matching 8 bases. V trimming: 5 bases; J trimming: 1 base; junction bases outside the gene matches: 3. The length of the CDR3 is 13 residues. Germline assignment: CDR1 GTSNPN and CDR2 SVGIG (reference sequence). CDR3 protein: CAWGDRTNTEAFF. CDR3 in DNA: TGTGCCTGGGGGGACAGGACGAACACTGAAGCTTTCTTT.

V and J are TRBV11-1 and TRBJ2-7; 7 positions match TRBD1. With V trimmed by 5 bases and J by 4 bases, 5 bases remained unmatched. This CDR3 is built from 13 residues. Germline CDR1 SGHAT, CDR2 FQDESV (reference sequence). In nucleotides, the CDR3 is TGTGCCAGCAGCCGGGGCAGGGGGTACGAGCAGTACTTC. Its translation is CASSRGRGYEQYF.

This chain joins TRBV28 and TRBJ1-2; 11 positions match TRBD1. With V trimmed by 6 bases and J by 2 bases, 11 bases remained unmatched. Per the germline V gene, CDR1 is MDHEN and CDR2 is SYDVKM. The CDR3 spans 17 residues. The CDR3 nucleotides are TGTGCCAGCAGCCCCGTGGGTGGGACAGGGGGAAACTATGGCTACACCTTC. Translated, it gives CASSPVGGTGGNYGYTF.

The chain carries TRBV27 and TRBJ1-2; possible D gene TRBD1, 6 bases. The CDR3 sequence is 15 residues long. V was shortened by 5 bases and J by 7 bases, with 20 bases between the two germline ends. CDR1 and CDR2 from the germline V gene are MNHEY and SMNVEV (reference sequence). The CDR3 loop is CASSPTGGRRFGYTF. CDR3 in DNA: TGTGCCAGCAGTCCCACGGGGGGCCGAAGGTTTGGCTACACCTTC.

The chain carries TRBV6-1 and TRBJ2-7; the D is unclear. Germline V lookup: CDR1 MNHNS, CDR2 SASEGT. Trimming took off 10 bases at V and 2 bases at J, with 15 bases between the two ends. The CDR3 spans 13 residues. In DNA form, the CDR3 reads TGTGCCATCAGATCCGACGGTCCCTACGAGCAGTACTTC. Translated, it gives CAIRSDGPYEQYF.

This chain links TRBV7-9 with TRBJ2-3, with D perhaps TRBD1 (6 bases). The CDR3 loop spans 15 amino acids. Germline V gene lookup returns CDR1 SEHNR and CDR2 FQNEAQ (reference sequence). V was clipped by 5 bases and J by 4 bases, with 16 bases between them. CDR3 loop: CASSRTEAPPDTQYF. The CDR3 bases are TGTGCCAGCAGCCGGACAGAGGCCCCCCCAGATACGCAGTATTTT.

This clone has a single count. This sequence joins TRBV4-1 and TRBJ2-3; TRBD2 is a possible D gene (7 bases). The CDR3 is 17 amino acids. Germline assignment: CDR1 MGHRA and CDR2 YSYEKL. The ends were cut back, 3 bases at V and 6 bases at J, with 22 bases in the middle. For the CDR3, the DNA is TGCGCCAGCAGCCAGTCGGGGGGCACCCTCTTCCCCGATACGCAGTATTTT. It encodes CASSQSGGTLFPDTQYF.

The CDR3 loop is CAWSTRTYEQYF. The CDR3 DNA reads as TGTGCCTGGAGTACCCGGACCTACGAGCAGTACTTC. This chain connects TRBV30 to TRBJ2-7; no firm D call. Germline CDR1 reads GTSNPN; CDR2 reads SVGIG (reference sequence). V was shortened by 2 bases and J by 2 bases, with 7 bases between the two germline ends. The CDR3 is made up of 12 amino acids.

The CDR3 nucleotides are TGTGCCAGCAGCTTACACACAACCTACGAGCAGTACTTC. Its translation: CASSLHTTYEQYF. V usage is TRBV7-9 and J usage is TRBJ2-7; D gene unclear. Germline CDR1 and CDR2: SEHNR and FQNEAQ (reference sequence). CDR3 length: 13 amino acids. V shed 2 bases and J shed 2 bases, with 7 bases lying between them.

The chain recombines TRBV29-1 with TRBJ2-3; 9 bases agree with TRBD2. The germline gives CDR1 SQVTM, CDR2 ANQGSEA. The trim removed 6 bases at V and 3 bases at J, leaving 7 bases unmatched. The CDR3 covers 14 residues. The CDR3, as DNA: TGCAGCGTCGCAGCGGGAGGTAGAACAGATACGCAGTATTTT. This encodes CSVAAGGRTDTQYF.

The V call is TRBV29-1, the J call TRBJ2-2; possibly TRBD1 for D (6 bases). Germline V gene sequence: CDR1 SQVTM, CDR2 ANQGSEA. This CDR3 is built from 15 residues. Trimming took off 3 bases at V and 5 bases at J, with 16 bases between the two ends. The CDR3 is CSVEKTGLRTGELFF. DNA for the CDR3: TGCAGCGTTGAGAAGACAGGCCTGAGGACCGGGGAGCTGTTTTTT.

The rearrangement joins TRBV15 to TRBJ2-5; 9 nucleotides align to TRBD1. The CDR3 sequence is 15 residues long. Per germline, CDR1 LNHNV and CDR2 YYDKDF (reference sequence). Trimming removed 8 bases from V and 5 bases from J; junction bases left unmatched: 12. The CDR3 nucleotides read TGTGCCACCCGCCCCGGACAGGGGCTTTTGGAGACCCAGTACTTC. Amino acids: CATRPGQGLLETQYF.

The chain couples TRBV7-3 to TRBJ2-7, with a weak D call TRBD1 (6 bases). The CDR3 runs to 13 residues. V lost 2 bases to trimming and J lost 3 bases, with 8 bases between them. CDR1 is SGHTA, CDR2 FQGTGA, per germline. In DNA form, the CDR3 reads TGTGCCAGCAGCTTAGGACAGCGCTACGAGCAGTACTTC. As protein: CASSLGQRYEQYF.

The gene calls are TRBV23-1 and TRBJ2-2; 8 bases are a match to TRBD1. TRBV23-1 is annotated as an ORF whose role is uncertain. CDR3 length equals 18 residues. V was clipped by 4 bases and J by 0 bases; unmatched bases: 10. CDR3 coding DNA: TGCGCCAGCAGTCCCTGGACAGGGATTATCGCGAACACCGGGGAGCTGTTTTTT. This codes for CASSPWTGIIANTGELFF.

The rearrangement uses TRBV27 and TRBJ2-1; 11 bases match TRBD2. V was clipped by 5 bases and J by 5 bases; unmatched bases: 8. The CDR3 length is 16 residues. Germline CDR1 MNHEY, CDR2 SMNVEV (reference sequence). The CDR3 DNA reads as TGTGCCAGCAGTACCCGACTAGCGGGACCAGACAATGAGCAGTTCTTC. Protein: CASSTRLAGPDNEQFF.

V usage is TRBV4-1 and J usage is TRBJ2-4; either TRBD1 or TRBD2 may fit D (5 bases each). The germline gives CDR1 MGHRA, CDR2 YSYEKL. The CDR3 is 18 residues long. The V and J ends lost 0 bases and 5 bases respectively, with 20 bases between them. In nucleotides, the CDR3 is TGCGCCAGCAGCCAAGATATCGGCCCTGTAAGGGGAGAAAACATTCAGTACTTC. Translated: CASSQDIGPVRGENIQYF.

The gene calls are TRBV6-1 and TRBJ2-7; 10 bases fit TRBD1. Germline CDR1 MNHNS, CDR2 SASEGT. The CDR3 has 15 residues. The ends lost 0 bases at V and 4 bases at J; junction bases unmatched: 3. CDR3 sequence (DNA): TGTGCCAGCAGTGAAGCAGACAGGGGGCAATACGAGCAGTACTTC. Its protein product is CASSEADRGQYEQYF.

Regarding this clone: The same CDR3 is also encoded by other DNA sequences in this sample. The V and J genes are TRBV7-9 and TRBJ1-5; no definite D call. The germline CDR1 and CDR2 sequences are SEHNR and FQNEAQ (reference sequence). Trimming removed 1 base from V and 4 bases from J, with 8 bases in between. The CDR3 totals 14 residues. This CDR3 reads CASSLVGVNQPQHF. The CDR3 nucleotides read TGTGCCAGCAGCTTAGTTGGGGTGAATCAGCCCCAGCATTTT.

To note about this clone: The same CDR3 also results from other DNA sequences found in this sample. The V gene is TRBV19, the J gene TRBJ1-1, with 7 bases matching TRBD1. Trimming took 5 bases from V and 0 from J; bases not matched to a gene: 6. The germline CDR1 and CDR2 sequences are LNHDA and SQIVND (reference sequence). This CDR3 region has 15 residues. For the CDR3, the DNA is TGTGCCAGTAGTCCCCCGACAGGGCTGAACACTGAAGCTTTCTTT. Translating it yields CASSPPTGLNTEAFF.

A single count supports this clone. The chain recombines TRBV7-3 with TRBJ2-3; the D gene is possibly TRBD2 (6 bases). Germline V gives CDR1 SGHTA, CDR2 FQGTGA. The CDR3 extends over 14 amino acids. V lost 2 bases and J lost 14, with 20 bases in between. The CDR3 region has the DNA TGTGCCAGCAGCTTATATTCGGACCCCGGGAGTCGGTATTTT. It specifies CASSLYSDPGSRYF.